These T cell receptor beta chains were read from a single sample in a study of T cells after yellow fever vaccination. Via MiXCR, TCRdb re-called the 5' RACE reads, giving one row per CDR3 protein. Of a few hundred thousand distinct CDR3 sequences listed, more than 3.5% were seen once; the top ten hold roughly a fifth. The material sequenced was PBMCs, taken 15 days after the yellow fever booster vaccination. All receptors derive from a man younger than 35 who received the YFV17D yellow fever vaccine. Both conserved end residues are part of each CDR3. Each record gives: V gene, clone size, D gene, J gene, CDR3 protein, CDR3 DNA. A D gene is named only where the DNA matches it firmly. Rows give clone size only sometimes, using once, few, many, or a class for an expanded clone.

TRBV18	.	TRBD2	TRBJ2-1	CASSPTPGLEPNEQFF	TGTGCCAGCTCACCGACCCCGGGACTAGAACCTAATGAGCAGTTCTTC
TRBV5-4	many	TRBD1	TRBJ2-5	CASSLGQGYGTQYF	TGTGCCAGCAGCTTGGGACAGGGGTACGGGACCCAGTACTTC
TRBV24-1	many	.	TRBJ1-1	CATSGTNTEAFF	TGTGCCACCAGTGGGACGAACACTGAAGCTTTCTTT
TRBV6-5	many	.	TRBJ1-2	CASSYGGLGGYTF	TGTGCCAGCAGTTACGGGGGGCTTGGGGGCTACACCTTC
TRBV4-3	many	.	TRBJ1-2	CASSQDRRDGYTF	TGCGCCAGCAGCCAAGATCGTCGGGATGGCTACACCTTC
TRBV7-2	.	.	TRBJ2-1	CASSSRQTDNEQFF	TGTGCCAGCAGCTCCCGACAGACCGACAATGAGCAGTTCTTC
TRBV18	many	TRBD1	TRBJ1-2	CASSPGTAINYGYTF	TGTGCCAGCTCTCCCGGGACAGCCATTAACTATGGCTACACCTTC
TRBV27	.	TRBD1	TRBJ1-4	CASKVGQGESGEKLFF	TGTGCCAGCAAGGTGGGACAGGGGGAGTCGGGAGAAAAACTGTTTTTT
TRBV28	many	.	TRBJ2-1	CASIQRGASSYNEQFF	TGTGCCAGCATTCAAAGGGGGGCGAGCTCCTACAATGAGCAGTTCTTC
TRBV5-4	many	.	TRBJ1-4	CASGNPGQSEKLFF	TGTGCCAGCGGGAACCCGGGACAATCAGAAAAACTGTTTTTT
TRBV6-5	many	TRBD1	TRBJ1-2	CASSLRPTGGDGYTF	TGTGCCAGCAGTTTAAGACCCACAGGGGGCGATGGCTACACCTTC
TRBV3-1	many	.	TRBJ2-1	CASSQGLGERENEQFF	TGTGCCAGCAGCCAAGGACTGGGGGAACGAGAGAATGAGCAGTTCTTC
TRBV20-1	many	TRBD2	TRBJ2-7	CSALAGGYSYEQYF	TGCAGTGCTTTAGCGGGGGGGTACTCCTACGAGCAGTACTTC
TRBV5-1	many	.	TRBJ1-1	CASRSDVDTEAFF	TGCGCCAGCCGCAGCGACGTGGACACTGAAGCTTTCTTT
TRBV7-2	many	.	TRBJ1-1	CASSLLPGTEAFF	TGTGCCAGCAGCTTGCTCCCAGGCACTGAAGCTTTCTTT
TRBV4-3	many	.	TRBJ1-5	CASSQDYSNQPQHF	TGCGCCAGCAGCCAAGATTACAGCAATCAGCCCCAGCATTTT
TRBV27	many	.	TRBJ1-5	CASSSLRSNQPQHF	TGTGCCAGCAGTTCCCTCCGTAGCAATCAGCCCCAGCATTTT
TRBV30	many	.	TRBJ1-4	CAWSVSQRSEKLFF	TGTGCCTGGAGTGTGAGTCAGAGGTCCGAAAAACTGTTTTTT
TRBV12-3/TRBV12-4	many	.	TRBJ1-1	CASSLGDMNTEAFF	TGTGCCAGCAGTTTGGGGGACATGAACACTGAAGCTTTCTTT
TRBV29-1	many	.	TRBJ2-2	CSARNTGELFF	TGCAGCGCCAGGAACACCGGGGAGCTGTTTTTT
TRBV7-6	many	.	TRBJ2-7	CASSFHRGESTLPGYEQYF	TGTGCCAGCAGCTTCCATAGGGGGGAATCGACTCTCCCGGGATACGAGCAGTACTTC
TRBV5-1	many	.	TRBJ2-1	CASSWFAGVDNEQFF	TGCGCCAGCAGCTGGTTTGCGGGTGTCGACAATGAGCAGTTCTTC
TRBV5-1	many	.	TRBJ2-1	CASSLQYDEQFF	TGCGCCAGCAGCTTGCAGTACGATGAGCAGTTCTTC
TRBV11-2	many	.	TRBJ2-3	CASSSFRDPPPDTQYF	TGTGCCAGCAGCTCCTTCCGGGACCCCCCGCCAGATACGCAGTATTTT
TRBV7-2	many	.	TRBJ2-5	CASSAQGTNSGQTQYF	TGTGCCAGCAGCGCCCAAGGGACCAATAGCGGACAGACCCAGTACTTC
TRBV12-3/TRBV12-4	many	.	TRBJ2-1	CASSLGFGQFF	TGTGCCAGCAGTTTGGGATTTGGGCAGTTCTTC
TRBV5-5	few	.	TRBJ2-4	CASSPPTGGDIQYF	TGTGCCAGCAGTCCCCCAACAGGGGGGGACATTCAGTACTTC
TRBV7-3	many	.	TRBJ2-3	CASSSGSHLTDTQYF	TGTGCCAGCAGCTCCGGGTCCCATCTAACAGATACGCAGTATTTT